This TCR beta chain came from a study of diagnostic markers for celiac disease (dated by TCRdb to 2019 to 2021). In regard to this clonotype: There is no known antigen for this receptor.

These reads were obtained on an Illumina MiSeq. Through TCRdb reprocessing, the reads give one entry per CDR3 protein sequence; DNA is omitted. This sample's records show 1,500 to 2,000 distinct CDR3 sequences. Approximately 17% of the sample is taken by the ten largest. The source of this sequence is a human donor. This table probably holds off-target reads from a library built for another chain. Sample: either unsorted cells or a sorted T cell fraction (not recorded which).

The CDR3 reads CASSQLSGGARREQFF. The chain joins TRBV3-2 to TRBJ2-1; TCRdb proposes TRBD2, but this gene call is untestable without DNA. TRBV3-2 is a listed pseudogene. CDR3 length: 16 amino acids, cysteine to phenylalanine. No DNA sequence is on record.